The 2 T cell receptor beta chains below were found in one sample sequenced in a study of cytomegalovirus exposure and HLA in healthy donors. A multiplex PCR was run with 60 Vbeta primers and 13 Jbeta primers. The repertoire was sequenced with immunoSEQ multiplex PCR; TCRdb's copy has only in-frame clones and lacks some. The data show 150,000 to 250,000 clones, over 75% seen once. The material sequenced was PBMCs. The receptors shown here come from a woman in her 50s in good health and CMV-seronegative.

The genes are TRBV28 and TRBJ1-1; D unclear. Germline V gives CDR1 MDHEN, CDR2 SYDVKM. This CDR3 is built from 13 residues. V was cut by 5 bases and J by 2 bases, with 9 bases left in between. The CDR3 DNA follows: TGTGCCAGCAGTACCGGACTTAACACTGAAGCTTTCTTT. Translation gives CASSTGLNTEAFF.

The rearrangement links TRBV5-5 to TRBJ2-4; D unresolved. Germline CDR1 is SGHKS and CDR2 is YYEKEE (reference sequence). V lost 2 bases to trimming and J lost 0 bases, with 9 bases between them. CDR3 length: 15 amino acids. CDR3 amino acids: CASSFHQLAKNIQYF. In DNA form, the CDR3 reads TGTGCCAGCAGCTTTCATCAGTTAGCCAAAAACATTCAGTACTTC.